This T cell receptor (beta chain) stems from a study of Ad26.COV2.S vaccination and SARS-CoV-2 variants. At the level of the study: The donor was enrolled in the Ad26.COV2.S arm of the COV1001 trial.

Regarding this clone: Its antigen remains unidentified.

Stated treatment: 19 received Ad26.COV2.S at low or high dose, single or two shots; several received placebo; per-sample allocation not given. Samples came from day 63 after the first vaccine or placebo injection. As its vector, the vaccine had Ad26, which expressed Wuhan-strain SARS-CoV-2 spike. Produced via immunoSEQ multiplex PCR; TCRdb's table is partial and in-frame only. The sample has 350,000 to 500,000 clones, around 90% seen once. In germline, CDR1 is LNHDA, CDR2 SQIVND (reference sequence). The CDR3 is 13 amino acids. Losses at the gene ends were 9 bases for V and 2 bases for J; bases not matched to a gene: 7. Study conclusions and caveats: Substantial breadth was reportedly displayed by spike-specific CD8+ and CD4+ T cell responses after vaccination.

This specimen was peripheral blood, taken in a trial of Ad26.COV2.S vaccine versus placebo. The origin of this receptor is a person aged 18-60 years who received the Ad26.COV2.S COVID-19 vaccine or a placebo. The V call is TRBV19, the J call TRBJ2-7, with TRBD1 matching 7 bases. The CDR3 DNA reads TGTGCCAGCGCGAAGGGGGCAACCTACGAGCAGTACTTC. Protein product: CASAKGATYEQYF.